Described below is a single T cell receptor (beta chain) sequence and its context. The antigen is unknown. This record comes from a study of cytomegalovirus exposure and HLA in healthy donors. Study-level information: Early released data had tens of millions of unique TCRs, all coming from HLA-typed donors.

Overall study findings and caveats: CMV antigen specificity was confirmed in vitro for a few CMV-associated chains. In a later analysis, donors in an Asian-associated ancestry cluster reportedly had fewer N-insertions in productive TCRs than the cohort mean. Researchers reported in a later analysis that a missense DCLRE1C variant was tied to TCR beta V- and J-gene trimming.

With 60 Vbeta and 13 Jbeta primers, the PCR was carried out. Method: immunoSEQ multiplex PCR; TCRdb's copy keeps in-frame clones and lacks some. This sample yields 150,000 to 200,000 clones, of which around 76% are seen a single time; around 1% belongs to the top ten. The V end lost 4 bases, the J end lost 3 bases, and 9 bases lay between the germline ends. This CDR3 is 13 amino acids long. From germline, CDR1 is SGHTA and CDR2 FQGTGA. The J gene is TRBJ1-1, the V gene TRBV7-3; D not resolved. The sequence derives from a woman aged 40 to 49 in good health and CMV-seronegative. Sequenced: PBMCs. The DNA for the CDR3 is TGTGCCAGCAGCTCTACTCAATACACTGAAGCTTTCTTT. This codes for CASSSTQYTEAFF.